This record looks at one TCR beta chain sequence and its context. Antigen: not known. The data derive from a study of metastatic and nonmetastatic thyroid tumors. Original handling: Researchers built a distant-metastasis classifier for papillary thyroid cancer that drew on CDR3 differences across clinicopathological groups. TCRdb re-called clones from the PCR reads using MiXCR. The V and J calls follow TCRdb's processing rather than the paper's. The table includes 22,000 or so clones, 13% to 15% detected once. Whole-study findings and limits: Benign nodules were reported to have significantly lower TCR beta diversity than malignant thyroid tumors, in blood and tumor.

No treatment had been given to any patient before thyroid surgery. The sample comprised tumor tissue. The TCR comes from a female donor with papillary thyroid cancer or a benign thyroid nodule (not recorded which). Some clones in this sample may be carry-over from other donors' samples.

The CDR3 coding sequence is TGTGCCAGCAGTGAAATGGGGGGCCGCATAGAAGAGCAGTACTTC. Protein product: CASSEMGGRIEEQYF. V is TRBV2 and J is TRBJ2-7; D could derive from TRBD1 or TRBD2 (6 bases each). Germline CDR1 and CDR2: SNHLY and FYNNEI. Between the trimmed V and J ends, which lost 2 bases and 7 bases, there was a span of 18 bases. CDR3 length equals 15 residues.